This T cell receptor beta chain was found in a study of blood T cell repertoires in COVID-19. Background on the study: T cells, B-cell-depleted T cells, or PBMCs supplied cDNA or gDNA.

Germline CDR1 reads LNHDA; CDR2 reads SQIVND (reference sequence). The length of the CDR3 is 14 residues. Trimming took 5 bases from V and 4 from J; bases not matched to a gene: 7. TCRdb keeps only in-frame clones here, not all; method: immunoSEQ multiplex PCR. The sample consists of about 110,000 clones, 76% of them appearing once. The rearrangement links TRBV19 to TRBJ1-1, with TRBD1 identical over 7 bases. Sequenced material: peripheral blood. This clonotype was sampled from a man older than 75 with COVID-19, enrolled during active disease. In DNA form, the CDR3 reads TGTGCCAGTAGTCCAGGACAGGACGGCACTGAAGCTTTCTTT. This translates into CASSPGQDGTEAFF. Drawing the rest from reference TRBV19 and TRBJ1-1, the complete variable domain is DGGITQSPKYLFRKEGQNVTLSCEQNLNHDAMYWYRQDPGQGLRLIYYSQIVNDFQKGDIAEGYSVSREKKESFPLTVTSAQKNPTAFYLCASSPGQDGTEAFFGQGTRLTVV.